The rows below give T cell receptor beta chains drawn from one sample of a study of shared clonotypes between healthy human individuals. TCRdb's table, derived via immunoSEQ multiplex PCR, lists solely in-frame clones and lacks some. The sample records millions of clones, 90% to 95% being singletons. Sequencing was performed on naive CD4+ T cells sorted from blood. These receptors all stem from a man aged 18 to 30 in good health. CDR3s include the opening cysteine and the closing phenylalanine or tryptophan. D genes are given only for firm matches. Rows may omit the clone size; those that give it use once, few, many or a size class.

v_gene: TRBV4-1
j_gene: TRBJ1-5
d_gene: .
abundance: .
CDR3nt: TGCGCCAGCAGCCAAGATCTACAGGGTGGCAATCAGCCCCAGCATTTT
CDR3aa: CASSQDLQGGNQPQHF

v_gene: TRBV5-4
j_gene: TRBJ1-1
d_gene: .
abundance: .
CDR3nt: TGTGCCAGCAGCTCGGGGGCGATTACAGGGAACACTGAAGCTTTCTTT
CDR3aa: CASSSGAITGNTEAFF

v_gene: TRBV2
j_gene: TRBJ1-5
d_gene: .
abundance: .
CDR3nt: TGTGCCAGCAGTGATCAAGTGGGTCAGCCCCAGCATTTT
CDR3aa: CASSDQVGQPQHF

v_gene: TRBV7-2
j_gene: TRBJ2-3
d_gene: TRBD2
abundance: .
CDR3nt: TGTGCCAGCAGCTTAGACGACAGAGGGAGGGGCACAGATACGCAGTATTTT
CDR3aa: CASSLDDRGRGTDTQYF

v_gene: TRBV1
j_gene: TRBJ2-6
d_gene: .
abundance: .
CDR3nt: TGCACCAGCACGTTATTAGGGGCCAACGTCCTGACTTTC
CDR3aa: CTSTLLGANVLTF

v_gene: TRBV5-5
j_gene: TRBJ2-7
d_gene: .
abundance: .
CDR3nt: TGTGCCAGCAGCTTGCGCGCAGGGGGGCCATTGAAGAACTTC
CDR3aa: CASSLRAGGPLKNF

v_gene: TRBV10-3
j_gene: TRBJ1-2
d_gene: .
abundance: .
CDR3nt: TGTGCCATCAGTGCCGACGGAGGCTATGGCTACACCTTC
CDR3aa: CAISADGGYGYTF

v_gene: TRBV10-1
j_gene: TRBJ2-1
d_gene: .
abundance: .
CDR3nt: TGCGCCAGCAGTGGAATAAGCGAGCAGTTCTTC
CDR3aa: CASSGISEQFF

v_gene: TRBV10-3
j_gene: TRBJ2-7
d_gene: TRBD2
abundance: .
CDR3nt: TGTGCCATCAGTGAGTCGGGACTAGCGGGGGGCTACGAGCAGTACTTC
CDR3aa: CAISESGLAGGYEQYF

v_gene: TRBV28
j_gene: TRBJ1-2
d_gene: .
abundance: .
CDR3nt: TGTGCCAGCAGTTTACGGGGGGCCTATGGCTACACCTTC
CDR3aa: CASSLRGAYGYTF

v_gene: TRBV14
j_gene: TRBJ1-5
d_gene: .
abundance: once
CDR3nt: TGTGCCAGCAGCCGGGGCACTCAGCCCCAGCATTTT
CDR3aa: CASSRGTQPQHF

v_gene: TRBV19
j_gene: TRBJ2-1
d_gene: TRBD2
abundance: once
CDR3nt: TGTGCCAGTAGTGGAAGGACTAGCGGGAGCATTGTTGAGCAGTTCTTC
CDR3aa: CASSGRTSGSIVEQFF

v_gene: TRBV6-1
j_gene: TRBJ1-6
d_gene: .
abundance: .
CDR3nt: TGTGCCAGCAGTGATGGCTCCTATAATTCACCCCTCCACTTT
CDR3aa: CASSDGSYNSPLHF

v_gene: TRBV29-1
j_gene: TRBJ2-1
d_gene: .
abundance: .
CDR3nt: TGCAGCACTAAGACAGGTCGTGAGCAGTTCTTC
CDR3aa: CSTKTGREQFF

v_gene: TRBV15
j_gene: TRBJ1-5
d_gene: .
abundance: .
CDR3nt: TGTGCCACCAGCAGAGGAAAGCGGGGAGGGGACCTCAATCAGCCCCAGCATTTT
CDR3aa: CATSRGKRGGDLNQPQHF

v_gene: TRBV12-5
j_gene: TRBJ2-3
d_gene: .
abundance: .
CDR3nt: TGTGCTAGTGGTTTAGTCAGCGGGTTAGATACGCAGTATTTT
CDR3aa: CASGLVSGLDTQYF

v_gene: TRBV4-3
j_gene: TRBJ2-2
d_gene: TRBD1
abundance: .
CDR3nt: TGCGCCAGCAGCCAAGGGGACAGGACGAACACCGGGGAGCTGTTTTTT
CDR3aa: CASSQGDRTNTGELFF

v_gene: TRBV2
j_gene: TRBJ2-5
d_gene: .
abundance: .
CDR3nt: TGTGCCAGCAGTGAATCCGGTAGACTCTTGTACTTC
CDR3aa: CASSESGRLLYF

v_gene: TRBV4-3
j_gene: TRBJ2-1
d_gene: TRBD2
abundance: .
CDR3nt: TGCGCCAGCAGCCAACGGGACTATAACAATGAGCAGTTCTTC
CDR3aa: CASSQRDYNNEQFF

v_gene: TRBV18
j_gene: TRBJ2-1
d_gene: TRBD2
abundance: .
CDR3nt: TGTGCCAGCTCACCGCCTCTAGCGGGGGGGCAGAATGAGCAGTTCTTC
CDR3aa: CASSPPLAGGQNEQFF

v_gene: TRBV19
j_gene: TRBJ2-7
d_gene: TRBD1
abundance: .
CDR3nt: TGTGCCAGTAGCGATACAGGGGTATCTTACGAGCAGTACTTC
CDR3aa: CASSDTGVSYEQYF

v_gene: TRBV5-1
j_gene: TRBJ2-1
d_gene: TRBD2
abundance: .
CDR3nt: TGCGCCAGCAGCTATCCTACTAGCGGTTATTCCTACAATGAGCAGTTCTTC
CDR3aa: CASSYPTSGYSYNEQFF

v_gene: TRBV11-2
j_gene: TRBJ2-5
d_gene: .
abundance: .
CDR3nt: TGTGCCAGCAGCTTAGGGGGGCGGCAAGAGACCCAGTACTTC
CDR3aa: CASSLGGRQETQYF

v_gene: TRBV7-2
j_gene: TRBJ2-7
d_gene: TRBD1
abundance: .
CDR3nt: TGTGCCAGCAGCATCCAGGGACAGTCCTACGAGCAGTACTTC
CDR3aa: CASSIQGQSYEQYF

v_gene: TRBV28
j_gene: TRBJ2-5
d_gene: TRBD2
abundance: .
CDR3nt: TGTGCCAGCAAAGGCGGGGGGGCCGTGGAGACCCAGTACTTC
CDR3aa: CASKGGGAVETQYF

v_gene: TRBV19
j_gene: TRBJ2-3
d_gene: .
abundance: .
CDR3nt: TGTGCCAGTAGTCTGGGACCCATCGGGCAGTATTTT
CDR3aa: CASSLGPIGQYF

v_gene: TRBV10-3
j_gene: TRBJ1-3
d_gene: .
abundance: .
CDR3nt: TGTGCCACAGGGGCGACCGGGAGCTCTGGAAACACCATATATTTT
CDR3aa: CATGATGSSGNTIYF

v_gene: TRBV10-2
j_gene: TRBJ2-6
d_gene: TRBD1
abundance: .
CDR3nt: TGCGCCAGCAAGAAAGACAGGGGGAGCGGGGCCAACGTCCTGACTTTC
CDR3aa: CASKKDRGSGANVLTF

v_gene: TRBV15
j_gene: TRBJ1-1
d_gene: .
abundance: .
CDR3nt: TGTGCCACCAGCAGACTTGTTGGGGACACTGAAGCTTTCTTT
CDR3aa: CATSRLVGDTEAFF

v_gene: TRBV9
j_gene: TRBJ2-1
d_gene: TRBD2
abundance: .
CDR3nt: TGTGCCAGCAGCGTAGACGGTAGCGGGTCTACCAGCTACAATGAGCAGTTCTTC
CDR3aa: CASSVDGSGSTSYNEQFF

v_gene: TRBV7-2
j_gene: TRBJ2-5
d_gene: TRBD2
abundance: once
CDR3nt: TGTGCCAGCAGCTACCCGACTAGCGGGATTAGTGAGACCCAGTACTTC
CDR3aa: CASSYPTSGISETQYF

v_gene: TRBV5-1
j_gene: TRBJ1-4
d_gene: TRBD1
abundance: .
CDR3nt: TGCGCCAGCAGTAACGGACAGGGGAGGACTAATGAAAAACTGTTTTTT
CDR3aa: CASSNGQGRTNEKLFF

v_gene: TRBV5-6
j_gene: TRBJ2-7
d_gene: .
abundance: .
CDR3nt: TGTGCCAGCAGCTTGGAGTACGAGCAGTACTTC
CDR3aa: CASSLEYEQYF

v_gene: TRBV9
j_gene: TRBJ2-3
d_gene: .
abundance: .
CDR3nt: TGTGCCAGCAGCGTAGAGGAGGGGGCCCGCACAGATACGCAGTATTTT
CDR3aa: CASSVEEGARTDTQYF

v_gene: TRBV6-1
j_gene: TRBJ2-7
d_gene: TRBD2
abundance: few
CDR3nt: TGTGCCAGCAGAGTACTAGCGGGAGAGGTCGAGCAGTACTTC
CDR3aa: CASRVLAGEVEQYF

v_gene: TRBV7-2
j_gene: TRBJ2-2
d_gene: TRBD2
abundance: .
CDR3nt: TGTGCCAGCAGCCGAGCGGGAGGGATGGCCGGGGAGCTGTTTTTT
CDR3aa: CASSRAGGMAGELFF

v_gene: TRBV2
j_gene: TRBJ2-2
d_gene: .
abundance: .
CDR3nt: TGTGCCAGCAGGGAGACAGGCACCGGGGAGCTGTTTTTT
CDR3aa: CASRETGTGELFF

v_gene: TRBV6-5
j_gene: TRBJ2-1
d_gene: .
abundance: .
CDR3nt: TGTGCCAGCAGCCGAAGGGATGAGCAGTTCTTC
CDR3aa: CASSRRDEQFF

v_gene: TRBV18
j_gene: TRBJ2-7
d_gene: .
abundance: .
CDR3nt: TGTGCCAGCTCACCAATGGGACCGTCGTACGAGCAGTACTTC
CDR3aa: CASSPMGPSYEQYF

v_gene: TRBV5-6
j_gene: TRBJ2-7
d_gene: TRBD1
abundance: .
CDR3nt: TGTGCCAGCAGCCTGACAGGGGTTTTCTACGAGCAGTACTTC
CDR3aa: CASSLTGVFYEQYF

v_gene: TRBV29-1
j_gene: TRBJ1-1
d_gene: TRBD1
abundance: .
CDR3nt: TGCAGCGTCCTCCGGGACAGTAACACTGAAGCTTTCTTT
CDR3aa: CSVLRDSNTEAFF

v_gene: TRBV5-1
j_gene: TRBJ2-2
d_gene: TRBD1
abundance: .
CDR3nt: TGCGCCAGCAGCTGGGACAGGTTCACCGGGGAGCTGTTTTTT
CDR3aa: CASSWDRFTGELFF

v_gene: TRBV30
j_gene: TRBJ2-1
d_gene: TRBD1
abundance: once
CDR3nt: TGTGCCCGGACAGGGGGCAATGAGCAGTTCTTC
CDR3aa: CARTGGNEQFF

v_gene: TRBV2
j_gene: TRBJ2-2
d_gene: TRBD1
abundance: .
CDR3nt: TGTGCCAGCAGTGTCGCAGGGGACAGATCCACCGGGGAGCTGTTTTTT
CDR3aa: CASSVAGDRSTGELFF

v_gene: TRBV9
j_gene: TRBJ2-7
d_gene: TRBD2
abundance: .
CDR3nt: TGTGCCAGCAGCGTGCCCGGGAGGGTAAACGAGCAGTACTTC
CDR3aa: CASSVPGRVNEQYF

v_gene: TRBV4-3
j_gene: TRBJ1-1
d_gene: .
abundance: once
CDR3nt: TGCGCCAGCAGCCGAGGAACAGGGAACACTGAAGCTTTCTTT
CDR3aa: CASSRGTGNTEAFF

v_gene: TRBV6-1
j_gene: TRBJ2-7
d_gene: TRBD1
abundance: few
CDR3nt: TGTGCCAGCAGGGACAGGTACGAGCAGTACTTC
CDR3aa: CASRDRYEQYF

v_gene: TRBV6-1
j_gene: TRBJ1-5
d_gene: .
abundance: .
CDR3nt: TGTGCCAGCAGTGAAACGAGGGGACTATACGACAATCAGCCCCAGCATTTT
CDR3aa: CASSETRGLYDNQPQHF

v_gene: TRBV5-1
j_gene: TRBJ1-2
d_gene: .
abundance: .
CDR3nt: TGCGCCAGCAGCTTGGTGGGGGACTACACCTTC
CDR3aa: CASSLVGDYTF

v_gene: TRBV25-1
j_gene: TRBJ2-1
d_gene: .
abundance: .
CDR3nt: TGTGCCAGTGGAGGCGCAGGCTACAATGAGCAGTTCTTC
CDR3aa: CASGGAGYNEQFF

v_gene: TRBV10-2
j_gene: TRBJ2-7
d_gene: TRBD2
abundance: once
CDR3nt: TGCGCCAGCAGTGAGTTTGGAATAGCGGGAGGGTACGAGCAGTACTTC
CDR3aa: CASSEFGIAGGYEQYF

v_gene: TRBV6-1
j_gene: TRBJ1-2
d_gene: .
abundance: .
CDR3nt: TGTGCCAGCAGTGAAGGGAAGGCATTTTCCACCTATGGCTACACCTTC
CDR3aa: CASSEGKAFSTYGYTF

v_gene: TRBV2
j_gene: TRBJ2-6
d_gene: .
abundance: .
CDR3nt: TGTGCCAGCAATCGTGGGGCCAACGTCCTGACTTTC
CDR3aa: CASNRGANVLTF

v_gene: TRBV12-5
j_gene: TRBJ1-1
d_gene: .
abundance: .
CDR3nt: TGTGCTAGTGGTTTGACGGCACCCAGGAACACTGAAGCTTTCTTT
CDR3aa: CASGLTAPRNTEAFF

v_gene: TRBV4-2
j_gene: TRBJ1-1
d_gene: .
abundance: .
CDR3nt: TGTGCCAGCAGCCAAGAGGGGGAAGTGGTTTGGGGTACTGAAGCTTTCTTT
CDR3aa: CASSQEGEVVWGTEAFF

v_gene: TRBV4-3
j_gene: TRBJ2-7
d_gene: .
abundance: .
CDR3nt: TGCGCCAGCAGCCAAGAACGGTCCAGCTCCTACGAGCAGTACTTC
CDR3aa: CASSQERSSSYEQYF

v_gene: TRBV7-2
j_gene: TRBJ1-5
d_gene: .
abundance: .
CDR3nt: TGTGCCAGCAGCTTAACAGGGACTAATAGCAATCAGCCCCAGCATTTT
CDR3aa: CASSLTGTNSNQPQHF

v_gene: TRBV27
j_gene: TRBJ1-6
d_gene: .
abundance: .
CDR3nt: TGTGCCAGCAGTCCCCGGACAGTAATTGGACCCCTCCACTTT
CDR3aa: CASSPRTVIGPLHF

v_gene: TRBV29-1
j_gene: TRBJ2-5
d_gene: .
abundance: .
CDR3nt: TGCAGCGTCGCTGGGGGGGACACCGGCGTGGGGACCCAGTACTTC
CDR3aa: CSVAGGDTGVGTQYF

v_gene: TRBV4-1
j_gene: TRBJ2-7
d_gene: TRBD2
abundance: .
CDR3nt: TGCGCCAGCAGCAAAGCCCCTAGCGGGCTAACCTACGAGCAGTACTTC
CDR3aa: CASSKAPSGLTYEQYF